These T cell receptor beta chains were read from a single sample in a study of blood T cell repertoires in COVID-19. Measured with immunoSEQ multiplex PCR; TCRdb has only the in-frame clones, and not every one. The sample lists fewer than 80,000 clones, around 90% occurring once. The sequencing input was peripheral blood. The source is a human donor in a cohort sampled during active COVID-19. CDR3s include the opening cysteine and the closing phenylalanine or tryptophan. The D gene is left open where the match is weak. Some rows mark clone size as missing; the rest say once, few, many or name a class of expanded clone.

TGTGCCAGCAGTCCGGCCGGGACTCAGGGTTTGGGGACCCAGTACTTC,CASSPAGTQGLGTQYF,-,TRBJ2-5,-,TRBV28
TGTGCCAGCAGCGTATCCACCACTAGCGGGGGCCGGGGCACAGATACGCAGTATTTT,CASSVSTTSGGRGTDTQYF,-,TRBJ2-3,TRBD2,TRBV9
TGTGCCAGCAGTCCGTCCTTGGGACTCGGGCAGTTCTTC,CASSPSLGLGQFF,-,TRBJ2-1,-,TRBV27
TGTGCCAGCAGCCCAGGGGGAGACCTCTATGGCTACACCTTC,CASSPGGDLYGYTF,-,TRBJ1-2,TRBD1,TRBV7-8
TGTGCCAGTAGTATCGTCAGCTCCTACGAGCAGTACTTC,CASSIVSSYEQYF,-,TRBJ2-7,-,TRBV19
TGTGCCAGCAGCTTAGCGAGTGGGGCGCTTAATGGCTACACCTTC,CASSLASGALNGYTF,-,TRBJ1-2,-,TRBV7-2
TGTGCCAGCAGCCCGCCAGGGGTTACCGGGGAGCTGTTTTTT,CASSPPGVTGELFF,-,TRBJ2-2,-,TRBV7-2
TGTGCCAGCAGCCGTACGACAGGGTTGAACACCGGGGAGCTGTTTTTT,CASSRTTGLNTGELFF,-,TRBJ2-2,TRBD1,TRBV28
TGTGCCAGCAGCGTTAATAGCGGGGGGGCGGGGGAGACCCAGTACTTC,CASSVNSGGAGETQYF,-,TRBJ2-5,TRBD2,TRBV9
TGTGCTAGTGGTTTGTCGGAGACCCAGTACTTC,CASGLSETQYF,-,TRBJ2-5,-,TRBV12-5
TGTGCCAGTAGTGGGACTAGCGGGGATGAGCAGTTCTTC,CASSGTSGDEQFF,-,TRBJ2-1,TRBD2,TRBV19
TGTGCCAGCAGCTCCACCGACGGGAGTGGGGAGACCCAGTACTTC,CASSSTDGSGETQYF,-,TRBJ2-5,-,TRBV7-9
TGTGCCAGCAGCGTAGCCCTGACCCTAGCGGAGCAGTTCTTC,CASSVALTLAEQFF,-,TRBJ2-1,-,TRBV9
TGTGCCAGCAGCATCACGGGGACAGGGTTCGACGAGCAGTACTTC,CASSITGTGFDEQYF,-,TRBJ2-7,TRBD1,TRBV9
TGTGCCAGCGGGGAGAGGCCCGGGGAGCTGTTTTTT,CASGERPGELFF,-,TRBJ2-2,-,TRBV3-1/TRBV3-2
TGTGCCAGCAGTAGGGGCAATAGTTATACTAATGAAAAACTGTTTTTT,CASSRGNSYTNEKLFF,-,TRBJ1-4,-,TRBV25-1
TGTGCCAGCAGCCGGGAGGGGGCGCCGGGTAACACCGGGGAGCTGTTTTTT,CASSREGAPGNTGELFF,-,TRBJ2-2,-,TRBV7-2
TGTGCCAGCAGCCCTAGGGACAGCCAGTACTTC,CASSPRDSQYF,-,TRBJ2-7,TRBD1,TRBV11-2
TGCGCCAGCAGCCAAGAGGGAAGGGGTCTGAGTGGCTACACCTTC,CASSQEGRGLSGYTF,-,TRBJ1-2,-,TRBV4-1
TGTGCCAGCAGCCAAGTTAGGGGCGCCGGGGAGCTGTTTTTT,CASSQVRGAGELFF,-,TRBJ2-2,-,TRBV14
TGTGTCAGCAGCTCGGGACAGGGGTGGAATGAGCAGTTCTTC,CVSSSGQGWNEQFF,-,TRBJ2-1,TRBD1,TRBV5-6
TGCGCCAGCAGCCAAAACACAGGGGTTAACGAGCAGTTCTTC,CASSQNTGVNEQFF,-,TRBJ2-1,TRBD1,TRBV5-1
TGTGCCAGCAAGGGGGCGGTTGGGGGAAACACCATATATTTT,CASKGAVGGNTIYF,-,TRBJ1-3,TRBD1,TRBV2
TGTGCCAGCAGCCAAGATTTCCTAACACTAGCGGTACCCTCTCCAGATACGCAGTATTTT,CASSQDFLTLAVPSPDTQYF,once,TRBJ2-3,TRBD2,TRBV4-2
TGTGCCAGCAGCCGAGGAGCTAGCATCTATGAGCAGTTCTTC,CASSRGASIYEQFF,few,TRBJ2-1,-,TRBV11-3
TGCGCCAGCAGCCAAGATCAGCTAGCGAGTGGTACGCAGTATTTT,CASSQDQLASGTQYF,-,TRBJ2-3,-,TRBV4-1
TGTGCCACCAGCAGAGATTTTAGGACAGACTATGGCTACACCTTC,CATSRDFRTDYGYTF,-,TRBJ1-2,-,TRBV15
TGTGCCAGCAGCTTAAGGGAGAATGAGCAGTTCTTC,CASSLRENEQFF,-,TRBJ2-1,-,TRBV5-6
TGTGCCAGCAGCCCGTACGGCCCAGGGGGTGAAAAACTGTTTTTT,CASSPYGPGGEKLFF,-,TRBJ1-4,TRBD1,TRBV7-2
TGTGCCAGCAGCCCGGGACAGGGCGCGGATTCACCCCTCCACTTT,CASSPGQGADSPLHF,-,TRBJ1-6,TRBD1,TRBV6-2/TRBV6-3
TGTGCCAGCAGCCAGGTACCAGGGGGTGGTACCGGGGAGCTGTTTTTT,CASSQVPGGGTGELFF,-,TRBJ2-2,TRBD1,TRBV3-1/TRBV3-2
TGTGCCAGCAGTGAATGGAGCGGGAGGGCCGCTGAGCAGTTCTTC,CASSEWSGRAAEQFF,once,TRBJ2-1,TRBD2,TRBV2
TGTGCCACCAGTGCGGGCTTCGGACAGGGGGCTGGCGAAAAACTGTTTTTT,CATSAGFGQGAGEKLFF,-,TRBJ1-4,TRBD1,TRBV24-1
TGCGCCAGCAGCTTGGCAGGGGTGGGCACTGAAGCTTTCTTT,CASSLAGVGTEAFF,-,TRBJ1-1,-,TRBV5-1
TGTGCCAGCAGCTTAGTAAGTGCAGGGACAACCGCTGGAAACACCATATATTTT,CASSLVSAGTTAGNTIYF,-,TRBJ1-3,-,TRBV7-2
TGTGCCAGCAGCCTACTAGGGGATACGCAGTATTTT,CASSLLGDTQYF,once,TRBJ2-3,-,TRBV2
TGTGCCAGCAGTACGCAGGGTAATGGCTACACCTTC,CASSTQGNGYTF,few,TRBJ1-2,-,TRBV27
TGTGCCAGCAGCCAAGTCCTAGCGGGGGGGAGCACAGATACGCAGTATTTT,CASSQVLAGGSTDTQYF,-,TRBJ2-3,TRBD2,TRBV3-1/TRBV3-2
TGTGCCACCAGCAGGGGGCCGGAGACCCAGTACTTC,CATSRGPETQYF,-,TRBJ2-5,-,TRBV15
TGCAGCGTTACGACTAGCAGGAGGGAGCAGTACTTC,CSVTTSRREQYF,-,TRBJ2-7,TRBD2,TRBV29-1